Presented here are 29 T cell receptor beta chains from one specimen sequenced in a study of cytomegalovirus exposure and HLA in healthy donors. Researchers ran the PCR with 60 Vbeta and 13 Jbeta primers. Clones were sequenced by immunoSEQ multiplex PCR, and TCRdb holds only the in-frame ones, with some missing. There are around 180,000 clones in the sample; 70% to 85% occur only once, and around 0.74% lies in the top ten. Material: PBMCs. The receptors derive from a middle-aged woman in good health and CMV-seronegative.

V gene TRBV5-1 combines with J gene TRBJ2-3; unclear D gene. CDR3 length equals 14 residues. Per germline, CDR1 SGHRS and CDR2 YFSETQ. V lost 3 bases to trimming and J lost 4 bases, with 12 bases between them. The chain's CDR3 is CASSSELAADTQYF. DNA of the CDR3: TGCGCCAGCAGCTCGGAATTAGCTGCAGATACGCAGTATTTT.

This chain links TRBV4-1 with TRBJ1-5; no clear D. From germline, CDR1 is MGHRA and CDR2 YSYEKL. Trimming pared 9 bases from V and 1 base from J, leaving 4 bases between. This CDR3 is built from 11 residues. The CDR3 sequence: CARLSNQPQHF. The CDR3 DNA sequence: TGCGCCAGACTAAGCAATCAGCCCCAGCATTTT.

The V and J genes are TRBV2 and TRBJ1-4; perhaps TRBD1 as D (6 bases). V lost 4 bases to trimming and J lost 6 bases, with 9 bases between them. Per the germline V gene, CDR1 is SNHLY and CDR2 is FYNNEI. The CDR3 totals 13 residues. The CDR3 sequence is CASSGTVHEKLFF. As DNA, the CDR3 is TGTGCCAGCAGTGGGACAGTGCATGAAAAACTGTTTTTT.

This chain uses TRBV7-9 with TRBJ2-1; the match to TRBD2 covers 7 bases. Trimming removed 0 bases from V and 8 bases from J; junction bases left unmatched: 1. The CDR3 is 13 amino acids. Germline CDR1 and CDR2: SEHNR and FQNEAQ (reference sequence). CDR3 sequence reads: CASSLAGGYEQFF. CDR3 in DNA: TGTGCCAGCAGCTTAGCCGGGGGGTATGAGCAGTTCTTC.

The rearrangement uses TRBV5-1 and TRBJ2-2; 7 nucleotides agree with TRBD1. The germline CDR1 and CDR2 sequences are SGHRS and YFSETQ. The trim removed 5 bases at V and 0 bases at J, leaving 4 bases unmatched. CDR3 size: 15 residues. The CDR3 sequence is CASRVDRPNTGELFF. The DNA for the CDR3 is TGCGCCAGCAGAGTGGACAGGCCGAACACCGGGGAGCTGTTTTTT.

The J gene is TRBJ1-2, the V gene TRBV9; TRBD1 matches 7 bases. The CDR3 consists of 18 residues. Looked up from germline, CDR1 is SGDLS and CDR2 is YYNGEE. The V and J ends lost 0 bases and 0 bases, in that order; junction bases with no gene match: 11. In DNA form, the CDR3 reads TGTGCCAGCAGCGTAGGAGGGGGCTTTGGCATTGCTAACTATGGCTACACCTTC. Translation: CASSVGGGFGIANYGYTF.

The chain combines TRBV28 with TRBJ2-7, with TRBD1 identical over 7 bases. The junction had 8 bases not matched to a gene; V was cut back by 6 bases and J by 3 bases. There are 14 residues in the CDR3. Germline loops: CDR1 MDHEN, CDR2 SYDVKM. CDR3 in amino acids: CASRRSGQIYEQYF. Here the CDR3 DNA reads TGTGCCAGCAGGCGATCGGGACAGATCTACGAGCAGTACTTC.

On this clone: This sample includes further DNA sequences coding for the same CDR3. The CDR3 sequence is CASSSLSSYEQYF. The CDR3 coding sequence is TGTGCCAGCAGTTCTCTCAGCTCCTACGAGCAGTACTTC. This chain joins TRBV6-5 and TRBJ2-7, with D uncertain. Per germline, CDR1 MNHEY and CDR2 SVGAGI. V was shortened by 4 bases and J by 0 bases, with 7 bases between the two germline ends. This CDR3 has 13 amino acids.

This clone was observed once. The chain couples TRBV21-1 to TRBJ2-7; the D call of TRBD1 is as the table states it, not checked on the DNA. TRBV21-1 is assigned pseudogene status. The CDR3 is made up of 14 amino acids. The CDR3, as DNA: TGTGCCAGCAGCAAAGAGGACAGGGAGGGCGAGCAGTACTTC. Translation: CASSKEDREGEQYF.

V usage is TRBV6-5 and J usage is TRBJ2-7; 11 bases map to TRBD2. After removal of 4 bases from V and 1 base from J, the junction contained 3 bases not matched to a gene. CDR1 is MNHEY and CDR2 is SVGAGI in the germline V gene. The CDR3 consists of 15 residues. The CDR3 loop reads CASSSIAGGSYEQYF. The CDR3 coding sequence is TGTGCCAGCAGTTCGATAGCGGGAGGGTCCTACGAGCAGTACTTC.

This rearrangement joins TRBV28 to TRBJ2-5, with 9 bases lining up with TRBD2. The V gene's germline CDR1 is MDHEN and CDR2 SYDVKM. CDR3 length: 15 amino acids. The trim removed 6 bases at V and 5 bases at J, leaving 10 bases unmatched. CDR3 loop: CASSQQGLAGETQYF. The CDR3 region has the DNA TGTGCCAGCAGCCAGCAGGGCCTAGCGGGGGAGACCCAGTACTTC.

The table lists this clone with a count of one. V gene TRBV7-6 combines with J gene TRBJ1-2; possible D gene TRBD1, 6 bases. Trimming cost V 5 bases and J 0 bases, with 13 bases left between them. CDR3 size: 15 residues. Germline-derived CDR1 and CDR2 are SGHVS and FNYEAQ. The CDR3 region has the DNA TGTGCCAGCAGCCCAGGGGTGGGTTCTAACTATGGCTACACCTTC. Its protein product is CASSPGVGSNYGYTF.

This rearrangement joins TRBV5-1 to TRBJ1-1, with 7 bases identical to TRBD1. CDR3 length equals 15 residues. J lost 1 base, V lost 1 base, and 4 bases had no gene match. Per the germline V gene, CDR1 is SGHRS and CDR2 is YFSETQ. CDR3: CASSLTRQGNTEAFF. The CDR3 nucleotides read TGCGCCAGCAGCTTGACCCGACAGGGGAACACTGAAGCTTTCTTT.

This clone was seen a few times. The chain employs TRBV29-1 and TRBJ1-1; weak D call: TRBD1 (6 bases). V was cut by 7 bases and J by 9 bases, with 18 bases left in between. The CDR3 runs to 12 residues. Germline V CDR1 and CDR2: SQVTM, ANQGSEA. The CDR3 is CSETGIGMKAFF. The DNA of the CDR3 is TGCAGCGAAACAGGGATCGGAATGAAAGCTTTCTTT.

This chain links TRBV29-1 with TRBJ2-1, with 7 nucleotides matching TRBD1. Per the germline V gene, CDR1 is SQVTM and CDR2 is ANQGSEA. The CDR3 length is 23 residues. V trimming: 2 bases; J trimming: 3 bases; junction bases outside the gene matches: 31. CDR3 amino acids: CSVESRSLETRQGFYGFYNEQFF. CDR3 DNA sequence: TGCAGCGTTGAATCACGGAGTCTCGAAACTCGACAGGGCTTTTATGGTTTCTACAATGAGCAGTTCTTC.

This chain links TRBV19 with TRBJ2-7; 7 positions match TRBD1. The CDR3 is 15 amino acids. Trimming cost V 4 bases and J 0 bases; bases outside gene matches: 6. Germline assignment: CDR1 LNHDA and CDR2 SQIVND (reference sequence). CDR3 loop: CASSTGQAYSYEQYF. CDR3 bases: TGTGCCAGTAGTACCGGACAGGCTTACTCCTACGAGCAGTACTTC. Drawing the rest from reference TRBV19 and TRBJ2-7, the complete variable domain is DGGITQSPKYLFRKEGQNVTLSCEQNLNHDAMYWYRQDPGQGLRLIYYSQIVNDFQKGDIAEGYSVSREKKESFPLTVTSAQKNPTAFYLCASSTGQAYSYEQYFGPGTRLTVT.

Remarks on this clone: A read error may account for a junction end that differs from germline. V gene TRBV23-1 combines with J gene TRBJ2-5; possibly TRBD1 for D (6 bases). TRBV23-1 is given ORF status, its function remaining uncertain. CDR3 size: 14 residues. In nucleotides, the CDR3 is TGCGCCAGCAGTCAATCGAGCCCAGGGGAGAACCAGTACTTC. Translated, it gives CASSQSSPGENQYF.

This clone showed up just a few times. The rearrangement joins TRBV7-9 to TRBJ1-4, with D hard to call. From germline, CDR1 is SEHNR and CDR2 FQNEAQ (reference sequence). V was clipped by 3 bases and J by 4 bases, with 12 bases between them. The CDR3 runs to 15 residues. The DNA of the CDR3 is TGTGCCAGCAGCTTGGCGGTGGCAGATAATGAAAAACTGTTTTTT. Translation: CASSLAVADNEKLFF.

V is TRBV6-5 and J is TRBJ2-5; 9 positions match TRBD2. V shed 5 bases, J shed 4 bases, and the junction held 8 bases outside the gene matches. This CDR3 has 15 residues. Germline V gives CDR1 MNHEY, CDR2 SVGAGI. The CDR3 DNA follows: TGTGCCAGCAGTGGTTGGCTAGCGGGGACAGAGACCCAGTACTTC. Protein product: CASSGWLAGTETQYF.

This chain links TRBV13 with TRBJ1-1, with 7 positions matching TRBD1. The J segment lost 0 bases and the V segment lost 5 bases, leaving 9 bases of the junction unmatched. CDR1 is PRHDT, CDR2 FYEKMQ, per germline (reference sequence). The CDR3 is 16 amino acids. The CDR3 coding sequence is TGTGCCAGCAGCGGTCGGACAGGTGTTTTGAACACTGAAGCTTTCTTT. Protein sequence: CASSGRTGVLNTEAFF.

The V and J genes are TRBV7-8 and TRBJ1-4; D is undetermined. The CDR3 spans 16 residues. The V gene's germline CDR1 is SGHVS and CDR2 FQNEAQ. The V end was cut by 5 bases, the J end by 6 bases, with 19 bases between. CDR3 coding DNA: TGTGCCAGCAGCCAAGGACTGGGAAAGGGCGATGAAAAACTGTTTTTT. The encoded protein is CASSQGLGKGDEKLFF. The whole variable domain, filled in from reference TRBV7-8 and TRBJ1-4, reads GAGVSQSPRYKVAKRGQDVALRCDPISGHVSLFWYQQALGQGPEFLTYFQNEAQLDKSGLPSDRFFAERPEGSVSTLKIQRTQQEDSAVYLCASSQGLGKGDEKLFFGSGTQLSVL.

The chain carries TRBV13 and TRBJ2-2; TRBD1 is a possible D gene (6 bases). The CDR3 covers 15 residues. Germline CDR1 reads PRHDT; CDR2 reads FYEKMQ (reference sequence). V lost 2 bases, J lost 5 bases, and 12 bases lay in between. The chain's CDR3 is CASSLTGRETGELFF. The CDR3 region has the DNA TGTGCCAGCAGCTTAACAGGGAGAGAGACCGGGGAGCTGTTTTTT.

In this sample, this clone turned up a few times. This chain connects TRBV7-8 to TRBJ1-1, with a tentative D call TRBD1 (5 bases). The germline V gene encodes CDR1 SGHVS and CDR2 FQNEAQ. CDR3 length: 18 amino acids. Trimming shortened V by 2 bases and J by 1 base, and 20 bases separated the two germline ends. Here the CDR3 reads CASSLLVGGGGPNTEAFF. The CDR3 DNA follows: TGTGCCAGCAGCTTACTGGTCGGGGGGGGAGGACCGAACACTGAAGCTTTCTTT.

The rearrangement joins TRBV4-3 to TRBJ2-4, with D possibly TRBD1 on 5 matching bases. In germline, CDR1 is LGHNA, CDR2 YSLEER. V was cut by 0 bases and J by 3 bases, with 15 bases left in between. This CDR3 is 17 amino acids long. CDR3 sequence reads: CASSQDPGRADKNIQYF. The CDR3 region has the DNA TGCGCCAGCAGCCAAGATCCGGGCAGGGCCGACAAAAACATTCAGTACTTC.

This rearrangement joins TRBV9 to TRBJ1-1, with 8 bases lining up with TRBD1. Germline loops: CDR1 SGDLS, CDR2 YYNGEE. The CDR3 has 15 residues. V shed 4 bases, J shed 1 base, and the junction held 6 bases outside the gene matches. The chain's CDR3 is CASSSRDRPNTEAFF. The CDR3 nucleotides read TGTGCCAGCAGCTCGCGGGACAGGCCGAACACTGAAGCTTTCTTT.

The gene calls are TRBV7-9 and TRBJ2-3; D perhaps matches TRBD2 (6 bases). In germline, CDR1 is SEHNR, CDR2 FQNEAQ (reference sequence). The CDR3 runs to 12 residues. Trimming stripped 5 bases from V and 6 bases from J, with 9 bases between. The CDR3 DNA sequence: TGTGCCAGCAGCCGGGGGATGGATACGCAGTATTTT. It codes for CASSRGMDTQYF.

This chain uses TRBV6-6 with TRBJ1-5, with D hard to call. This CDR3 has 16 residues. V lost 0 bases to trimming and J lost 3 bases, with 12 bases between them. Germline V gene lookup returns CDR1 MNHNY and CDR2 SVGAGI (reference sequence). The CDR3 sequence is CASSYSNPGINQPQHF. CDR3 coding DNA: TGTGCCAGCAGTTACTCGAATCCGGGTATCAATCAGCCCCAGCATTTT.

The genes are TRBV4-2 and TRBJ1-1, with 8 bases identical to TRBD1. V shed 4 bases and J 1 base; nucleotides not matched to a gene: 11. Germline loops: CDR1 LGHNA, CDR2 YNFKEQ. The CDR3 runs to 17 residues. Here the CDR3 DNA reads TGTGCCAGCAGCCCCCTCGGACAGGGAGAGCCGAACACTGAAGCTTTCTTT. This encodes CASSPLGQGEPNTEAFF.

The rearrangement uses TRBV18 and TRBJ2-3; 11 bases agree with TRBD2. CDR3 length: 17 amino acids. V lost 3 bases, J lost 0 bases, and 5 bases stayed unmatched. Germline-derived CDR1 and CDR2 are KGHSH and LQKENI. CDR3: CASSPSSGGSSTDTQYF. DNA for the CDR3: TGTGCCAGCTCACCGTCTAGCGGGGGGTCTAGCACAGATACGCAGTATTTT.